Below, one TCR beta chain is given with its context. TCRdb keeps only in-frame clones here, not all; method: immunoSEQ multiplex PCR. Found here are over 110,000 clones, 90% to 95% of them singletons; the top ten hold about 5%. This record belongs to a study of T cell responses to AZD1222 COVID-19 vaccine. The V and J ends lost 6 bases and 2 bases, in that order; junction bases with no gene match: 9. The CDR3 has 15 residues. Germline values: CDR1 SGHTA, CDR2 FQGNSA. The input for sequencing was peripheral blood, taken on day 0 of AZD1222 vaccination. The chain uses TRBV7-2 and TRBJ2-5; 7 bases are a match to TRBD1. The sequence was collected from an adult in good health. The CDR3 spells CASREPGTEQETQYF. The CDR3 DNA reads TGTGCCAGCAGAGAGCCCGGGACAGAACAAGAGACCCAGTACTTC. The entire variable domain, with the rest obtained from reference TRBV7-2 and TRBJ2-5, is as follows: GAGVSQSPSNKVTEKGKDVELRCDPISGHTALYWYRQSLGQGLEFLIYFQGNSAPDKSGLPSDRFSAERTGGSVSTLTIQRTQQEDSAVYLCASREPGTEQETQYFGPGTRLLVL.